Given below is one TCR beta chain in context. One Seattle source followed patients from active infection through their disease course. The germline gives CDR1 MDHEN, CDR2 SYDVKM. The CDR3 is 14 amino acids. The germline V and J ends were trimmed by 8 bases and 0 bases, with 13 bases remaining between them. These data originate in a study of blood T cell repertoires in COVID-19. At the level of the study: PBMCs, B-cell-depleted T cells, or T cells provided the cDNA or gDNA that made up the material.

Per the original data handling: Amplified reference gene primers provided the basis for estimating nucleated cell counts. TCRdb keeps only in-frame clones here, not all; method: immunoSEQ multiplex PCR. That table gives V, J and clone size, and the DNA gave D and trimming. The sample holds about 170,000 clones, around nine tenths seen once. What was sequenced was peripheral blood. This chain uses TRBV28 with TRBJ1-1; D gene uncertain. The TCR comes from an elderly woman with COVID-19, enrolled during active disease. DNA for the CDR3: TGTGCCAGCGGGTCACAGCCTTTGAACACTGAAGCTTTCTTT. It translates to CASGSQPLNTEAFF.